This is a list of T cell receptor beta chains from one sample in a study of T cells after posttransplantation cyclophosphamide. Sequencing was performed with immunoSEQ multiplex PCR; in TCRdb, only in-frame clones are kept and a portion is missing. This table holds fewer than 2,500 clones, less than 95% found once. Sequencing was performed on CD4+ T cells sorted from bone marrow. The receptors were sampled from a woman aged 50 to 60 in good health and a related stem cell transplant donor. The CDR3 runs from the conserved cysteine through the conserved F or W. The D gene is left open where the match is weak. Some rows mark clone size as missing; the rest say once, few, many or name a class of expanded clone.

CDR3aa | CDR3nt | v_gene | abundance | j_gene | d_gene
CASSSPGVGVEAFF | TGTGCCAGCAGCTCCCCGGGTGTGGGAGTTGAAGCTTTCTTT | TRBV5-4 | - | TRBJ1-1 | -
CASSFRDSGGYTF | TGTGCCAGCAGTTTCAGGGACAGTGGCGGCTACACCTTC | TRBV28 | - | TRBJ1-2 | TRBD1
CASSEQGDEAFF | TGTGCCAGCAGTGAACAGGGTGATGAAGCTTTCTTT | TRBV6-1 | - | TRBJ1-1 | -
CASSASTDTQYF | TGCGCCAGCAGTGCTAGCACAGATACGCAGTATTTT | TRBV10-1 | - | TRBJ2-3 | -
CASSLSGTGVNEKLFF | TGTGCCAGCAGCTTGTCCGGGACAGGGGTTAATGAAAAACTGTTTTTT | TRBV5-6 | - | TRBJ1-4 | TRBD1
CASRNDRAESEAFF | TGCGCCAGCAGAAACGACAGGGCTGAGTCTGAAGCTTTCTTT | TRBV5-1 | - | TRBJ1-1 | TRBD1
CASSTGTDTNEKLFF | TGTGCCAGCAGTACCGGGACAGACACTAATGAAAAACTGTTTTTT | TRBV6-1 | few | TRBJ1-4 | TRBD1
CASSMTSGRAGETQYF | TGTGCCAGCTCAATGACTAGCGGGAGGGCAGGCGAGACCCAGTACTTC | TRBV18 | - | TRBJ2-5 | TRBD2
CASSLGESYEQYF | TGTGCCAGCAGCTTAGGCGAGTCCTACGAGCAGTACTTC | TRBV11-2 | - | TRBJ2-7 | -
CASSSWTGWNTGELFF | TGTGCCAGCAGTTCTTGGACAGGGTGGAACACCGGGGAGCTGTTTTTT | TRBV27 | - | TRBJ2-2 | TRBD1
CASSLTGQGIYGYTF | TGTGCCAGCAGCTTAACGGGACAGGGTATATATGGCTACACCTTC | TRBV7-3 | - | TRBJ1-2 | TRBD1
CASSSGADSNQPQHF | TGCGCCAGCAGCTCAGGGGCCGATAGCAATCAGCCCCAGCATTTT | TRBV5-1 | - | TRBJ1-5 | -
CSVFGGGSYEQYF | TGCAGCGTTTTCGGTGGCGGCTCCTACGAGCAGTACTTC | TRBV29-1 | - | TRBJ2-7 | -
CASSPQTGSGETQYF | TGTGCCAGCAGCCCGCAGACAGGGAGCGGAGAGACCCAGTACTTC | TRBV4-2 | - | TRBJ2-5 | TRBD1
CASSEGGTWERRSYEQYF | TGTGCCAGCAGTGAGGGGGGGACTTGGGAGCGGAGATCCTACGAGCAGTACTTC | TRBV6-1 | - | TRBJ2-7 | TRBD2
CASSWGQGDGYTF | TGCGCCAGCAGCTGGGGACAGGGAGATGGCTACACCTTC | TRBV5-1 | - | TRBJ1-2 | TRBD1
CASSRRTGGNTEAFF | TGTGCCAGCAGCCGGAGGACAGGGGGGAACACTGAAGCTTTCTTT | TRBV7-2 | - | TRBJ1-1 | TRBD1
CASSLAGRGSYTF | TGTGCCAGCAGCCTTGCGGGCAGGGGGAGCTACACCTTC | TRBV5-6 | - | TRBJ1-2 | TRBD1
CASSESTETLQETQYF | TGCGCCAGCAGTGAGTCGACGGAGACGCTCCAAGAGACCCAGTACTTC | TRBV10-2 | - | TRBJ2-5 | -
CASSLEQRPREAQYF | TGTGCCAGCAGCTTAGAACAGCGGCCCCGGGAGGCCCAGTACTTC | TRBV11-2 | - | TRBJ2-5 | TRBD2
CASSLSSTSGGLNEQFF | TGTGCCAGCAGTTTATCCTCAACTAGCGGGGGGCTCAATGAGCAGTTCTTC | TRBV27 | - | TRBJ2-1 | TRBD2
CASRGQGFSNQPQHF | TGTGCCAGCAGGGGACAGGGTTTTAGCAATCAGCCCCAGCATTTT | TRBV6-5 | - | TRBJ1-5 | TRBD1
CASSVIATSTDTQYF | TGTGCCAGCAGCGTAATCGCAACTAGCACAGATACGCAGTATTTT | TRBV9 | - | TRBJ2-3 | -
CASSRDRDRGETQYF | TGCGCCAGCAGCCGGGACAGGGATCGCGGAGAGACCCAGTACTTC | TRBV5-1 | once | TRBJ2-5 | TRBD1